This TCR beta chain originates from a study of a mutant IDH1 vaccine in newly diagnosed glioma. Study findings and constraints: A vaccine-induced immune response developed in about 93% of the patients.

With regard to this clone: What it binds is not known.

Data came from immunoSEQ multiplex PCR; TCRdb stores just in-frame clones and leaves some out. The sample yields around 80,000 clones, 85% seen once. The sample's time point: week 23, last vaccination. Vaccinated patients received 300 ug of mutant IDH1 20-mer peptide per dose, with topical imiquimod. Per germline, CDR1 GTSNPN and CDR2 SVGIG (reference sequence). Trimming cost V 4 bases and J 4 bases; bases outside gene matches: 2. The CDR3 is 13 residues long. The J gene is TRBJ1-1, the V gene TRBV30; 11 positions match TRBD1. The clonotype comes from a woman in her forties or fifties with glioma. The specimen comprised PBMCs, sampled from a glioma patient whose treatment included an IDH1 peptide vaccine. The CDR3 sequence is CAWNGQGATEAFF. The CDR3 DNA reads as TGTGCCTGGAACGGACAGGGGGCCACTGAAGCTTTCTTT. Filled out from reference TRBV30 and TRBJ1-1, the complete variable domain reads SQTIHQWPATLVQPVGSPLSLECTVEGTSNPNLYWYRQAAGRGLQLLFYSVGIGQISSEVPQNLSASRPQDRQFILSSKKLLLSDSGFYLCAWNGQGATEAFFGQGTRLTVV.